This T cell receptor (beta chain) was identified during a study of radiotherapy plus CTLA-4 blockade in lung cancer. The germline gives CDR1 LNHDA, CDR2 SQIVND (reference sequence). CDR3 length equals 16 residues. Trimming took off 5 bases at V and 3 bases at J, with 18 bases between the two ends. Method: immunoSEQ multiplex PCR; TCRdb's copy keeps in-frame clones and lacks some. The top ten clones hold 0.75% to 0.95% of a sample with about 86,000 clones, around 83% of them seen once. The source of this sequence is a human donor with non-small cell lung cancer who had stable disease on radiotherapy plus ipilimumab. The specimen was peripheral blood, collected from a patient treated with radiotherapy plus ipilimumab. V and J are TRBV19 and TRBJ2-3, with D possibly being TRBD1 or TRBD2 (5 bases each). CDR3 sequence reads: CASSARSRGGTDTQYF. In DNA form, the CDR3 reads TGTGCCAGTAGTGCCCGCTCTCGGGGCGGGACAGATACGCAGTATTTT.